A selection of T cell receptor beta chains follows, all from one sample in a study of shared clonotypes between healthy human individuals. The repertoire was sequenced with immunoSEQ multiplex PCR; TCRdb's copy has only in-frame clones and lacks some. The sample records some 2 million clones, about 95% being singletons. What was sequenced was naive CD8+ T cells sorted from blood. These TCRs come from a man younger than 35 in good health. Both conserved end residues are part of each CDR3. A D gene is named only where the DNA matches it firmly. The size entry is marked missing in some rows and otherwise reads once, few, many or a size class.

J gene | D gene | CDR3 length | V gene | clone size | CDR3 DNA | CDR3 protein
TRBJ1-6 | - | 14 | TRBV4-1 | - | TGCGCCAGCAGCAGGGCAGGGGATAATTCACCCCTCCACTTT | CASSRAGDNSPLHF
TRBJ2-3 | TRBD2 | 14 | TRBV2 | - | TGTGCCAGCACCGAAGGACTAGCCCCAGATACGCAGTATTTT | CASTEGLAPDTQYF
TRBJ1-1 | - | 16 | TRBV9 | - | TGTGCCAGCAGCAACACCATCCCCGGACCAAACACTGAAGCTTTCTTT | CASSNTIPGPNTEAFF
TRBJ1-5 | - | 15 | TRBV27 | - | TGTGCCAGCAGTCCCGGGGGGGGGCTGAATCAGCCCCAGCATTTT | CASSPGGGLNQPQHF
TRBJ2-7 | TRBD2 | 16 | TRBV7-2 | - | TGTGCCAGCAGAACCGGGACTAGCGGGAGCAAATACGAGCAGTACTTC | CASRTGTSGSKYEQYF
TRBJ2-3 | - | 15 | TRBV7-6 | - | TGTGCCAGCAGCTTAGCCGCTAGCGGCACAGATACGCAGTATTTT | CASSLAASGTDTQYF
TRBJ2-3 | - | 15 | TRBV27 | once | TGTGCCAGCAGTTTATTCGGGGGTAGGACAGATACGCAGTATTTT | CASSLFGGRTDTQYF
TRBJ2-3 | TRBD2 | 15 | TRBV6-5 | - | TGTGCCAGCAGTTACATCGGACTAGAGGCAGATACGCAGTATTTT | CASSYIGLEADTQYF
TRBJ2-3 | - | 14 | TRBV27 | - | TGTGCCAGCAGTCCAACCCACGGCACAGATACGCAGTATTTT | CASSPTHGTDTQYF
TRBJ2-1 | - | 15 | TRBV2 | - | TGTGCCAGCACCTCCGGGGCCACAACCTACAATGAGCAGTTCTTC | CASTSGATTYNEQFF
TRBJ2-1 | - | 14 | TRBV6-5 | - | TGTGCCAGCAGTTACTTATCGGGAGAGGGTGAGCAGTTCTTC | CASSYLSGEGEQFF
TRBJ1-1 | - | 14 | TRBV27 | - | TGTGCCAGCAGTTTAAAAGGCAGGGGCTATGAAGCTTTCTTT | CASSLKGRGYEAFF
TRBJ2-3 | - | 13 | TRBV10-2 | - | TGCGCCAGCAAAACCGTTACCACAGATACGCAGTATTTT | CASKTVTTDTQYF
TRBJ2-3 | - | 16 | TRBV9 | - | TGTGCCAGCAGCGTAGAGGGGGTCTCGGGGACAGATACGCAGTATTTT | CASSVEGVSGTDTQYF
TRBJ2-3 | - | 12 | TRBV7-9 | - | TGTGCCAGCAGTTCATCCACAGATACGCAGTATTTT | CASSSSTDTQYF
TRBJ2-1 | TRBD2 | 15 | TRBV7-9 | - | TGTGCCAGCAGCACCCTGACTAGCGGAAACAATGAGCAGTTCTTC | CASSTLTSGNNEQFF
TRBJ2-3 | - | 16 | TRBV6-5 | - | TGTGCCAGCAGTTACGGCCTTACCGATCACACAGATACGCAGTATTTT | CASSYGLTDHTDTQYF
TRBJ1-1 | - | 15 | TRBV19 | - | TGTGCCAGTAGTATAGTTCCGGGCATGGGCACTGAAGCTTTCTTT | CASSIVPGMGTEAFF
TRBJ1-1 | - | 13 | TRBV27 | - | TGTGCCAGCAGTTTATTTTTGGGCAGTGAAGCTTTCTTT | CASSLFLGSEAFF
TRBJ2-7 | - | 14 | TRBV4-1 | - | TGCGCCAGCAGCCAGGCAGGGGGGGCCTACGAGCAGTACTTC | CASSQAGGAYEQYF
TRBJ1-6 | - | 16 | TRBV11-2 | - | TGTGCCAGCAGCTTAGGGGGGGCCCGGGCTAATTCACCCCTCCACTTT | CASSLGGARANSPLHF
TRBJ1-3 | - | 14 | TRBV10-3 | - | TGTGCCATCAGCGACAGGAGCTCTGGAAACACCATATATTTT | CAISDRSSGNTIYF
TRBJ2-1 | TRBD2 | 14 | TRBV27 | - | TGTGCCAGCAGTTTGGGACTAGCGCTCAATGAGCAGTTCTTC | CASSLGLALNEQFF
TRBJ2-3 | TRBD2 | 19 | TRBV7-9 | - | TGTGCCAGCAGCTCGACAGGGGGGACTAGCGGGAGTTCCCCAGATACGCAGTATTTT | CASSSTGGTSGSSPDTQYF
TRBJ2-3 | - | 13 | TRBV6-5 | - | TGTGCCAGCAGTTACGGCCCGGGGGATACGCAGTATTTT | CASSYGPGDTQYF
TRBJ1-1 | - | 13 | TRBV7-9 | - | TGTGCCAGCAGCTCGACAGCGTTCACTGAAGCTTTCTTT | CASSSTAFTEAFF
TRBJ2-3 | - | 15 | TRBV15 | once | TGTGCCACAACAGAAGGTTCCTTTAGCACAGATACGCAGTATTTT | CATTEGSFSTDTQYF
TRBJ1-5 | - | 14 | TRBV10-3 | - | TGTGCCATCAGTCAGGAAGGGGGCAATCAGCCCCAGCATTTT | CAISQEGGNQPQHF
TRBJ2-7 | - | 16 | TRBV10-3 | once | TGTGCCATCAGTGAGGTAGCGAGCTCTCCCCCCTACGAGCAGTACTTC | CAISEVASSPPYEQYF
TRBJ2-1 | TRBD2 | 14 | TRBV6-5 | - | TGTGCCAGCAGCCTACTGGGACTATACAATGAGCAGTTCTTC | CASSLLGLYNEQFF
TRBJ2-1 | TRBD2 | 14 | TRBV6-5 | - | TGTGCCAGCAGGATCGGGACTAGCTTTGGCGAGCAGTTCTTC | CASRIGTSFGEQFF
TRBJ2-5 | - | 10 | TRBV2 | - | TGTGCCAGCAGGGCAGAGACCCAGTACTTC | CASRAETQYF
TRBJ2-5 | TRBD1 | 12 | TRBV29-1 | - | TGCAGCGTTGATAGGGGGCTGGATTATCAGTACTTC | CSVDRGLDYQYF
TRBJ2-7 | - | 16 | TRBV5-6 | - | TGTGCCAGCAGCTTGGGCGGTTACAGGGTGGGCGACGAGCAGTACTTC | CASSLGGYRVGDEQYF
TRBJ1-1 | - | 12 | TRBV19 | - | TGTGCCAGTAGTATCACGGCAGAAGAAGCTTTCTTT | CASSITAEEAFF
TRBJ1-4 | - | 14 | TRBV6-1 | - | TGTGCCAGCAGTGAAGGGTCGACAGGTCGAAAACTGTTTTTT | CASSEGSTGRKLFF
TRBJ2-1 | - | 15 | TRBV6-1 | - | TGTGCCAGCAGTGTCCTTTGGGGTTACGACAATGAGCAGTTCTTC | CASSVLWGYDNEQFF
TRBJ1-5 | - | 15 | TRBV27 | - | TGTGCCAGCAGTCCCGCCTGGGGTAGCAATCAGCCCCAGCATTTT | CASSPAWGSNQPQHF
TRBJ2-3 | - | 14 | TRBV4-1 | - | TGCGCCAGCAGCCAGACAGTTAGCACAGATACGCAGTATTTT | CASSQTVSTDTQYF
TRBJ1-1 | TRBD1 | 15 | TRBV6-5 | - | TGTGCCAGCACCTCCCCAGGGGGCCTTAACACTGAAGCTTTCTTT | CASTSPGGLNTEAFF
TRBJ2-1 | - | 15 | TRBV11-3 | - | TGTGCCAGCAGCCCCCCAAGTCCCCGGGACAATGAGCAGTTCTTC | CASSPPSPRDNEQFF
TRBJ2-7 | - | 13 | TRBV30 | - | TGTGCCTGGAACGGCGGCGGTTCCTACGAGCAGTACTTC | CAWNGGGSYEQYF
TRBJ1-4 | TRBD1 | 15 | TRBV30 | - | TGTGCCTGGAGTGTACCCGGGACAGGGGGTGAAAAACTGTTTTTT | CAWSVPGTGGEKLFF
TRBJ2-6 | - | 15 | TRBV9 | - | TGTGCCAGCAGCGTGAGAATCTCTGGGGCCAACGTCCTGACTTTC | CASSVRISGANVLTF
TRBJ1-6 | TRBD1 | 14 | TRBV6-6 | - | TGTGCCAGCAGTCAGACAGGGGAAAATTCACCCCTCCACTTT | CASSQTGENSPLHF
TRBJ1-2 | TRBD1 | 15 | TRBV19 | - | TGTGCCAGTAGTATAGACGGGACAGGGATCTATGGCTACACCTTC | CASSIDGTGIYGYTF
TRBJ2-7 | - | 13 | TRBV7-8 | - | TGTGCCAGCAGCTTAGGGACCACCTACGAGCAGTACTTC | CASSLGTTYEQYF
TRBJ2-1 | TRBD1 | 17 | TRBV7-8 | - | TGTGCCAGCAGCTTAGTTCGAATCCGGGACAGGTACAATGAGCAGTTCTTC | CASSLVRIRDRYNEQFF
TRBJ2-5 | - | 14 | TRBV28 | - | TGTGCCAACCGACGGGCGCTAGGGCAAGAGACCCAGTACTTC | CANRRALGQETQYF
TRBJ2-2 | - | 14 | TRBV7-2 | - | TGTGCCAGCAGCTTAGCAGCTAACACCGGGGAGCTGTTTTTT | CASSLAANTGELFF
TRBJ2-3 | - | 13 | TRBV7-9 | - | TGTGCCAGCAGCCCCCAGAGCACAGATACGCAGTATTTT | CASSPQSTDTQYF
TRBJ1-1 | - | 16 | TRBV13 | - | TGTGCCAGCAGTAAGTCCGGGGACACTCGTGAAACTGAAGCTTTCTTT | CASSKSGDTRETEAFF
TRBJ1-6 | - | 14 | TRBV7-9 | once | TGTGCCAGCAGCTTACCGGGGGCGGCTTCACCCCTCCACTTT | CASSLPGAASPLHF
TRBJ2-3 | TRBD2 | 14 | TRBV15 | - | TGTGCCACCAGTCGACTAGCGGGAAGTGATACGCAGTATTTT | CATSRLAGSDTQYF
TRBJ2-7 | - | 16 | TRBV6-5 | - | TGTGCCAGCAGTTACTCGAAGCGGGACAGGACCTACGAGCAGTACTTC | CASSYSKRDRTYEQYF
TRBJ2-7 | TRBD1 | 13 | TRBV30 | - | TGTGCCTGGAGCCAAGGGACAGGGAACGAGCAGTACTTC | CAWSQGTGNEQYF
TRBJ1-6 | TRBD1 | 17 | TRBV18 | - | TGTGCCAGCTCACGAAGCGCCTCCGGGACAGGAGAATCACCCCTCCACTTT | CASSRSASGTGESPLHF